This TCR beta chain comes out of a study of blood T cell repertoires in COVID-19. Study background: COVID-19 samples from acute and convalescent phases originated in the United States, Italy and Spain. From T cells, B-cell-depleted T cells, or PBMCs came the material, which was cDNA or gDNA.

In the original processing: Amplification with reference gene primers provided the estimates of nucleated cell counts. The assay was immunoSEQ multiplex PCR, and TCRdb's table has in-frame clones only and misses some. V, J and clone size were drawn from that table, and D and trimming were deduced from the DNA. The data contain a few hundred thousand clones, 85% to 90% of them singletons. The clonotype originates from a man older than 75 with acute or convalescent COVID-19. The sequenced material came from peripheral blood.

The CDR3 nucleotides are TGTGCCAGCAGTTACTACCGGGATGTTAACTATGGCTACACCTTC. Its translation: CASSYYRDVNYGYTF. V and J are TRBV27 and TRBJ1-2; D remains unclear. The CDR3 spans 15 residues. The V gene lost 4 bases and the J gene lost 1 base, with 13 bases spanning the gap. Germline CDR1 and CDR2: MNHEY and SMNVEV (reference sequence).